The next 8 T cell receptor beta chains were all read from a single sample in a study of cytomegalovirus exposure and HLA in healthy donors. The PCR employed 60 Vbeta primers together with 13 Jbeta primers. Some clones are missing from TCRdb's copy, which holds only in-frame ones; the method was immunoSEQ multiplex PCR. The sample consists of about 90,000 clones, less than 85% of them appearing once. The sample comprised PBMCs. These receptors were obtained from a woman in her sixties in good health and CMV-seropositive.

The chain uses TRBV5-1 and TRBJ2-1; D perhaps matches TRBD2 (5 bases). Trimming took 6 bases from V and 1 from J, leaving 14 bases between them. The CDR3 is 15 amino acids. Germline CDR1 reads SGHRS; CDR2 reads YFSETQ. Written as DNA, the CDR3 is TGCGCCAGCACCTCACCCGGGATATCCTACAATGAGCAGTTCTTC. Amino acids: CASTSPGISYNEQFF.

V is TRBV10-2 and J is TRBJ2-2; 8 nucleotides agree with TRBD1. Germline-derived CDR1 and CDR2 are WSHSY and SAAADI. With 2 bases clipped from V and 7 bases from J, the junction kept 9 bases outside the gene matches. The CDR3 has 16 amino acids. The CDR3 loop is CASSEGDRGSGGELFF. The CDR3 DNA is TGCGCCAGCAGTGAGGGCGACAGGGGAAGCGGCGGGGAGCTGTTTTTT.

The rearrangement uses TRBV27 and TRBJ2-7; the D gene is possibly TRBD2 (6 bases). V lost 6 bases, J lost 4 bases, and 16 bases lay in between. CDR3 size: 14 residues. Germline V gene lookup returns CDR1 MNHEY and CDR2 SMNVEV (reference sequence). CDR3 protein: CASSVAGSRYEQYF. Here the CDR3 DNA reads TGTGCCAGCAGCGTCGCCGGGAGCAGGTACGAGCAGTACTTC.

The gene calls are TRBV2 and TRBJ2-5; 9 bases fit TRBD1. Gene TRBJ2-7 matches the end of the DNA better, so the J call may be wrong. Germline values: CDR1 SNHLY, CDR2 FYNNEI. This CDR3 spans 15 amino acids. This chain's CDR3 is CASRSQGQGFGEQYF. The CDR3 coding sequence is TGTGCCAGCAGGAGTCAAGGACAGGGGTTTGGCGAGCAGTACTTC.

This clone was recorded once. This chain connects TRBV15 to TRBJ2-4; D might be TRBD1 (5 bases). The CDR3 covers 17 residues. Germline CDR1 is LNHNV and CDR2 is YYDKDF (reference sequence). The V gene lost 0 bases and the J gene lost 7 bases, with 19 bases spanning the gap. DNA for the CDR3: TGTGCCACCAGCAGAGATACCCTAAAGGACCAGGGTAACATTCAGTACTTC. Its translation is CATSRDTLKDQGNIQYF.

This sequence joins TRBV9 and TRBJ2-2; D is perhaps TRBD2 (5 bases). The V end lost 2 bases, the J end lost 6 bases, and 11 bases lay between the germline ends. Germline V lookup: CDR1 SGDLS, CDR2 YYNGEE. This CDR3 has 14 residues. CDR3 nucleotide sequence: TGTGCCAGCAGCGTTACTGGGGAGCCCGGGGAGCTGTTTTTT. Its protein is CASSVTGEPGELFF.

Here the CDR3 DNA reads TGTGCCAGCAGCCCCGTGCGGGGAGGGATTGACTACAATGAGCAGTTCTTC. It encodes CASSPVRGGIDYNEQFF. This chain connects TRBV9 to TRBJ2-1; TRBD2 matches 7 bases. The J segment lost 3 bases and the V segment lost 4 bases, leaving 13 bases of the junction unmatched. This CDR3 contains 17 residues. Looked up from germline, CDR1 is SGDLS and CDR2 is YYNGEE. The full variable domain, with the rest looked up from reference TRBV9 and TRBJ2-1, is DSGVTQTPKHLITATGQRVTLRCSPRSGDLSVYWYQQSLDQGLQFLIQYYNGEERAKGNILERFSAQQFPDLHSELNLSSLELGDSALYFCASSPVRGGIDYNEQFFGPGTRLTVL.

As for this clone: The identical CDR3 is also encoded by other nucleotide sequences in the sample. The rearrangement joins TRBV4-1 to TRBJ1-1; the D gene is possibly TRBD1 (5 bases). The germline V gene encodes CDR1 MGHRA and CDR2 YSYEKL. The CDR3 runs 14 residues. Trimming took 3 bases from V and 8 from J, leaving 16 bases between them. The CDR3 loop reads CASSQEGRSSEAFF. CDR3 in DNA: TGCGCCAGCAGCCAGGAGGGGCGAAGTTCCGAAGCTTTCTTT.